A selection of T cell receptor beta chains follows, all from one sample in a study of monozygotic twins with inflammatory bowel disease. TCRdb re-called the 5' RACE reads; one entry per CDR3 protein, DNA not given. In all, the sample yields 300,000 to 350,000 distinct CDR3 sequences. The sample consisted of blood. The receptor source for this set is a human donor with ulcerative colitis or Crohn's disease, or a healthy co-twin of an affected twin (not recorded which). Both conserved end residues are part of each CDR3.

J gene,CDR3 length,V gene,CDR3 protein
TRBJ1-6,17,TRBV6-5,CASSYSAGGSYNSPLHF
TRBJ2-6,18,TRBV25-1,CASSDGLGVSTGANVLTF
TRBJ2-7,13,TRBV10-3,CAISYRPPYEQYF
TRBJ2-2,17,TRBV21-1,CASSKGSGSEDTGELFF
TRBJ2-5,15,TRBV7-2,CASSFMGIAGETQYF
TRBJ2-1,17,TRBV11-3,CASSLDRLSSGYNEQFF
TRBJ2-2,14,TRBV5-1,CASRKEANTGELFF
TRBJ2-1,16,TRBV19,CASSRTSGSSYNEQFF
TRBJ1-1,13,TRBV11-2,CASSLETPTEAFF
TRBJ2-7,11,TRBV29-1,CSCGAPYEQYF
TRBJ2-2,14,TRBV4-3,CASSQDSGRAELFF
TRBJ1-4,15,TRBV20-1,CSASSPLQGNEKLFF
TRBJ2-6,17,TRBV5-1,CASSLNSLGAGANVLTF
TRBJ1-3,14,TRBV28,CASSLSNRGNTIYF
TRBJ2-7,12,TRBV29-1,CSVVGGVREQYF
TRBJ1-5,15,TRBV9,CASSVGGMGPQPQHF
TRBJ2-7,15,TRBV4-3,CASSQSNHPNYEQYF